Ten or more counts support the clone carrying this TCR beta chain. Its antigen remains unidentified. The CDR3 spans 14 residues. The V gene lost 0 bases and the J gene lost 1 base, with 7 bases spanning the gap. Germline V gene sequence: CDR1 SGDLS, CDR2 YYNGEE. The record originates from a study of shared clonotypes between healthy human individuals. Across the study: Aged between 18 and 49, the donors were two women and three men.

The study, taken as a whole, reports: Inspection by rarefaction showed sorted-subset sequencing to be incomplete despite large depth.

The healthy adult donors were HIV-negative and reported no recent acute infections or vaccinations. Every donor was a Caucasian adult from Nashville, Tennessee. Repertoires were generated with immunoSEQ multiplex PCR, while TCRdb's copy carries only in-frame clones and drops some. Of approximately 330,000 clones listed, around 67% were seen once; the top ten hold less than 11%. The chain employs TRBV9 and TRBJ1-2; no firm D call. Sequencing was done on a sample of memory CD4+ T cells sorted from blood. Subset reported: CD45RA-negative fraction. This sequence originates from a man aged 30-40 years in good health. CDR3 sequence reads: CASSVGLSNYGYTF. The CDR3 coding sequence is TGTGCCAGCAGCGTAGGCTTGAGTAACTATGGCTACACCTTC. Full variable domain (rest looked up from reference TRBV9 and TRBJ1-2): DSGVTQTPKHLITATGQRVTLRCSPRSGDLSVYWYQQSLDQGLQFLIQYYNGEERAKGNILERFSAQQFPDLHSELNLSSLELGDSALYFCASSVGLSNYGYTFGSGTRLTVV.